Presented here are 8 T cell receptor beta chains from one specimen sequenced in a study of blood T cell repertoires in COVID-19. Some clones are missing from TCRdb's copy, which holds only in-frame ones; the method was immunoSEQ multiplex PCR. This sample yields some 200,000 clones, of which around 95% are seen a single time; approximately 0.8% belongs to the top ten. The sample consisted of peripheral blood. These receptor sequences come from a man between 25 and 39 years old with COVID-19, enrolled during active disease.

Here the CDR3 reads CASSERDRDGYTF. The CDR3 nucleotides read TGTGCCAGCAGTGAACGGGACAGGGATGGCTACACCTTC. This chain links TRBV6-1 with TRBJ1-2; 9 nucleotides line up with TRBD1. Germline V gene sequence: CDR1 MNHNS, CDR2 SASEGT. The junction had 1 base not matched to a gene; V was cut back by 2 bases and J by 6 bases. CDR3 length: 13 residues.

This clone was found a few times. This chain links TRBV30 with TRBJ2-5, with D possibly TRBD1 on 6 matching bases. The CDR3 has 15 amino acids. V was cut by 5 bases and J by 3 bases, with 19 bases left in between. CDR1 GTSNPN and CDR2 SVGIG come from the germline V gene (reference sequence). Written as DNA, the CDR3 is TGTGCCTGGGGGGGCCCCGGGGAGAGGGAAGAGACCCAGTACTTC. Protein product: CAWGGPGEREETQYF.

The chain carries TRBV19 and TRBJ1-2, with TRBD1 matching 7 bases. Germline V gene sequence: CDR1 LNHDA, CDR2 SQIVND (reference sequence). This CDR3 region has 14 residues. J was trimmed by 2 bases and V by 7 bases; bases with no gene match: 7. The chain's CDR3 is CASTWSGQNYGYTF. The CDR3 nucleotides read TGTGCCAGTACGTGGTCGGGACAGAACTATGGCTACACCTTC.

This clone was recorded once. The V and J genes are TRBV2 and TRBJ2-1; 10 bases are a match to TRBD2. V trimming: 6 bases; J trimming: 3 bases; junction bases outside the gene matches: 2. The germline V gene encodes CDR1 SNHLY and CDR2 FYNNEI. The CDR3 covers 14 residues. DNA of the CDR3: TGTGCCAGCAGGGCTAGCGGGGGCTACAATGAGCAGTTCTTC. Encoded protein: CASRASGGYNEQFF.

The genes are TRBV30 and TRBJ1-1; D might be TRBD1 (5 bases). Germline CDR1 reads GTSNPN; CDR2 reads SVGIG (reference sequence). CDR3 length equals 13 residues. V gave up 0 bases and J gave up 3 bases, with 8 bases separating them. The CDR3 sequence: CAWSVDRYTEAFF. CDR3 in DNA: TGTGCCTGGAGTGTAGACAGATACACTGAAGCTTTCTTT.

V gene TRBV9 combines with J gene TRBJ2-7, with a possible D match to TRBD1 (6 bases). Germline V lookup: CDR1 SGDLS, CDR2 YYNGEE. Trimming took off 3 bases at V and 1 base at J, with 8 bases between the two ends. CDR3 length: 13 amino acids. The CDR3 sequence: CASSEDSSYEQYF. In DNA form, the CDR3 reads TGTGCCAGCAGCGAGGACAGTTCCTACGAGCAGTACTTC.

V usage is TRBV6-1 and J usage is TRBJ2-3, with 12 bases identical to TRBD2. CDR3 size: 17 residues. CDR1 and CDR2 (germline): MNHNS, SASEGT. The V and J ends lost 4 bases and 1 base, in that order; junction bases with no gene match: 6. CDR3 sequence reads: CASSASGGAVRTDTQYF. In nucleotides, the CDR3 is TGTGCCAGCAGTGCTAGCGGGGGGGCGGTCCGCACAGATACGCAGTATTTT.

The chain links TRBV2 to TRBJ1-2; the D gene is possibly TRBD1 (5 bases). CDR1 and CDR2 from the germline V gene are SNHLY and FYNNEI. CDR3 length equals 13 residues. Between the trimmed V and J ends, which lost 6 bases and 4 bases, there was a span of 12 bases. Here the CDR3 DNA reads TGTGCCAGCAGCGAACAGGCCCGCTATGGCTACACCTTC. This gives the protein CASSEQARYGYTF.